This T cell receptor (beta chain) was obtained from a study of Graves' ophthalmopathy and Graves' hyperthyroidism. Excluded were patients with other autoimmune diseases, uncontrolled infections, pregnancy or lactation. Physicians reached a diagnosis by relying on clinical symptoms, serum thyroxine, TRAb, thyroid ultrasound and orbital computed tomography. Trimming pared 6 bases from V and 2 bases from J, leaving 17 bases between. The length of the CDR3 is 16 residues. Germline loops: CDR1 MNHNS, CDR2 SASEGT. RNA transcripts were the source from which TCR beta CDR3 regions were amplified. HTBI-primed first-round RT-PCR preceded second-round multiplex PCR. Each CDR3 protein is one row after TCRdb ran MiXCR on the multiplex PCR reads. The repertoire holds roughly 300,000 distinct CDR3 sequences, with about a sixth as singletons. Study-level points and caveats: Ophthalmopathy progression cases were predicted by the model with 70.59% sensitivity and 72% to 85% specificity. Blood shared most expanded thyroid clonotypes above 0.001 frequency.

For this clonotype: The antigen is not known.

This sequence originates from an adult man with Graves' ophthalmopathy. Material: peripheral blood. The J gene is TRBJ1-5, the V gene TRBV6-1; D not certain. The DNA for the CDR3 is TGTGCCAGCAGCCCCCGGGCTTCGGGTGGCAATCAGCCCCAGCATTTT. Protein product: CASSPRASGGNQPQHF.